This T cell receptor beta chain stems from a study of response to subunit inactivated influenza vaccine. Whole-study results and caveats: The authors suggested that every seasonal influenza vaccination recruits few new T cells.

The V gene's germline CDR1 is SNHLY and CDR2 FYNNEI. This CDR3 is built from 16 residues. V lost 4 bases, J lost 6 bases, and 11 bases stayed unmatched. TCRdb analysed the RT-PCR reads with MiXCR anew, one entry per CDR3 protein. The table records around 490,000 distinct CDR3 sequences, 7.6% of them present only once. This clonotype was detected ten times or more. The target antigen is unknown. This TCR was sampled from a man aged 50 to 69 who received an inactivated influenza vaccine. Here the sequenced sample was PBMCs from blood, taken 23 to 25 months after vaccination. This chain connects TRBV2 to TRBJ2-2; 7 nucleotides line up with TRBD2. For the CDR3, the DNA is TGTGCCAGCAGTGTTTTGGGCGGGAGTGGCTCCGGGGAGCTGTTTTTT. Its translation is CASSVLGGSGSGELFF.